These 20 T cell receptor beta chains were sequenced from one sample in a study of cytomegalovirus exposure and HLA in healthy donors. The PCR ran on 60 Vbeta and 13 Jbeta primers. Assay: immunoSEQ multiplex PCR; the TCRdb copy retains only in-frame clones and omits some. Of about 140,000 clones in the sample, about 70% were seen once. What was sequenced was PBMCs. These receptors all come from a man aged 30-40 years in good health and CMV-seropositive.

V and J are TRBV18 and TRBJ1-3, with D perhaps matching TRBD1 (6 bases). CDR3 size: 17 residues. Germline V gives CDR1 KGHSH, CDR2 LQKENI. Deletions cut 2 bases from V and 3 bases from J, with 17 bases between. CDR3 in DNA: TGTGCCAGCTCACCAGCACCAGGGGTGTCAAGTGGAAACACCATATATTTT. It is translated as CASSPAPGVSSGNTIYF.

A remark on this clone: Other DNA sequences from this sample encode an identical CDR3 as well. The chain joins TRBV7-6 to TRBJ2-2; the D gene is possibly TRBD2 (5 bases). This CDR3 is 13 amino acids long. Per the germline V gene, CDR1 is SGHVS and CDR2 is FNYEAQ. Deletions cut 1 base from V and 5 bases from J, with 5 bases between. For the CDR3, the DNA is TGTGCCAGCAGCTTAGGCGGGACCGGGGAGCTGTTTTTT. It is translated as CASSLGGTGELFF.

This clone is a singleton in its sample. V usage is TRBV18 and J usage is TRBJ2-7; 11 positions agree with TRBD1. This CDR3 is built from 14 residues. V shed 6 bases, J shed 3 bases, and the junction held 4 bases outside the gene matches. CDR1 is KGHSH, CDR2 LQKENI, per germline. The CDR3 protein is CASSTGQGDYEQYF. In DNA, the CDR3 is TGTGCCAGCTCCACGGGACAGGGGGACTACGAGCAGTACTTC.

This rearrangement joins TRBV6-5 to TRBJ1-5, with 8 bases matching TRBD1. J was trimmed by 7 bases and V by 4 bases; bases with no gene match: 3. This CDR3 comprises 13 residues. Germline CDR1 is MNHEY and CDR2 is SVGAGI. The CDR3 spells CASSSRGPQPQHF. CDR3 coding DNA: TGTGCCAGCAGTTCCAGGGGGCCCCAGCCCCAGCATTTT.

The rearrangement uses TRBV7-9 and TRBJ2-5; possibly TRBD1 for D (5 bases). Gene TRBJ2-7 matches the end of the DNA better, so the J call may be wrong. This CDR3 is built from 14 residues. Per the germline V gene, CDR1 is SEHNR and CDR2 is FQNEAQ (reference sequence). The CDR3 reads CASKGPGFPYEQYF. In DNA, the CDR3 is TGTGCCAGCAAAGGGCCAGGGTTTCCCTACGAGCAGTACTTC.

This chain joins TRBV25-1 and TRBJ1-4; D not certain. The CDR3 runs to 13 residues. The V and J ends lost 5 bases and 4 bases respectively, with 8 bases between them. The V gene's germline CDR1 is MGHDK and CDR2 SYGVNS. CDR3 loop: CASSPFLNEKLFF. CDR3 DNA: TGTGCCAGCAGTCCCTTCCTTAATGAAAAACTGTTTTTT.

V and J are TRBV2 and TRBJ2-7; no reliable D call. V was shortened by 4 bases and J by 5 bases, with 12 bases between the two germline ends. Looked up from germline, CDR1 is SNHLY and CDR2 is FYNNEI. This CDR3 is built from 13 residues. Here the CDR3 reads CASSAFPIHEQYF. The CDR3 DNA sequence: TGTGCCAGCAGTGCCTTTCCTATCCACGAGCAGTACTTC.

The gene calls are TRBV9 and TRBJ2-1, with TRBD1 identical over 10 bases. The CDR3 consists of 16 residues. Germline trimming cut 3 bases from V and 8 bases from J; bases unmatched to any gene: 11. Germline V gene lookup returns CDR1 SGDLS and CDR2 YYNGEE. This CDR3 is CASSAPTGGASDEQFF. The CDR3 DNA sequence: TGTGCCAGCAGCGCGCCGACAGGGGGCGCATCGGATGAGCAGTTCTTC.

The chain is built from TRBV21-1 and TRBJ2-1; TRBD1, as called in the table, went unchecked against the DNA. TRBV21-1 is a recognized pseudogene. The CDR3 covers 21 residues. This CDR3 is CASSNRHKDRDLIYAYNEQFF. The CDR3 region has the DNA TGTGCCAGCAGCAACCGTCACAAGGACAGGGATTTAATTTACGCCTACAATGAGCAGTTCTTC.

The chain has TRBV18 and TRBJ1-1; 8 bases are a match to TRBD1. J was trimmed by 3 bases and V by 6 bases; bases with no gene match: 12. The CDR3 is made up of 16 amino acids. From germline, CDR1 is KGHSH and CDR2 LQKENI. The DNA of the CDR3 is TGTGCCAGCTCTCCTCCAGCGGCAGGGGGCCACACTGAAGCTTTCTTT. Residues: CASSPPAAGGHTEAFF.

The chain has TRBV11-2 and TRBJ2-2; a possible D gene is TRBD2 (5 bases). Trimming cost V 4 bases and J 5 bases, with 14 bases left between them. Germline V CDR1 and CDR2: SGHAT, FQNNGV. The CDR3 runs to 15 residues. CDR3 sequence (DNA): TGTGCCAGCAGCTCCAGCGGATTCACAACCGGGGAGCTGTTTTTT. Translated: CASSSSGFTTGELFF.

CDR3 amino acids: CASSFQFGTGLNEQFF. The CDR3 DNA reads as TGTGCCAGCAGCTTTCAATTTGGGACAGGGTTAAATGAGCAGTTCTTC. The chain employs TRBV7-3 and TRBJ2-1; 9 nucleotides agree with TRBD1. Germline lookup yields CDR1 SGHTA and CDR2 FQGTGA. This CDR3 spans 16 amino acids. Trimming removed 3 bases from V and 7 bases from J; junction bases left unmatched: 10.

The chain recombines TRBV11-2 with TRBJ2-7; 9 bases match TRBD1. The CDR3 extends over 12 amino acids. Germline V gene lookup returns CDR1 SGHAT and CDR2 FQNNGV. Trimming removed 5 bases from V and 11 bases from J; junction bases left unmatched: 7. The CDR3 spells CASSPSDRGKYF. DNA of the CDR3: TGTGCCAGCAGCCCCTCGGACAGGGGAAAGTACTTC.

Concerning this clone itself: The sample has other DNA sequences that encode this CDR3 too. The chain combines TRBV5-1 with TRBJ2-5; D is unresolved. Trimming stripped 2 bases from V and 5 bases from J, with 13 bases between. The germline CDR1 and CDR2 sequences are SGHRS and YFSETQ. This CDR3 is built from 14 residues. CDR3 sequence (DNA): TGCGCCAGCAGCTTAGCTTTCGAGCCGGAGACCCAGTACTTC. Its translation: CASSLAFEPETQYF.

This clone was observed a single time. The rearrangement links TRBV29-1 to TRBJ2-2; 10 positions agree with TRBD2. Trimming removed 0 bases from V and 6 bases from J; junction bases left unmatched: 10. This CDR3 spans 17 amino acids. Germline V gene lookup returns CDR1 SQVTM and CDR2 ANQGSEA. The CDR3 loop reads CSVEDQALAGSPGELFF. Written as DNA, the CDR3 is TGCAGCGTTGAAGATCAGGCACTAGCGGGATCGCCCGGGGAGCTGTTTTTT.

The chain employs TRBV7-8 and TRBJ2-1, with 8 bases lining up with TRBD2. J lost 6 bases, V lost 5 bases, and 9 bases had no gene match. Germline V gene data show CDR1 as SGHVS and CDR2 as FQNEAQ. This CDR3 is 15 amino acids long. CDR3 region: CASSTGDSGVNEQFF. The CDR3 region has the DNA TGTGCCAGCAGCACGGGAGATAGCGGGGTCAATGAGCAGTTCTTC.

The chain links TRBV6-1 to TRBJ1-2, with TRBD1 identical over 12 bases. Germline CDR1 reads MNHNS; CDR2 reads SASEGT. After removal of 9 bases from V and 3 bases from J, the junction contained 2 bases not matched to a gene. The CDR3 runs to 13 residues. CDR3 DNA sequence: TGTGCCAGTGGGGACAGGGGGCACTATGGCTACACCTTC. This translates into CASGDRGHYGYTF.

This chain uses TRBV29-1 with TRBJ2-3; D is ambiguous. This CDR3 contains 13 residues. Germline lookup yields CDR1 SQVTM and CDR2 ANQGSEA. V dropped 5 bases and J dropped 5 bases, with 14 bases sitting between them. CDR3 bases: TGCAGCGTTCTAACAGATTTGATAGATACGCAGTATTTT. Amino acids: CSVLTDLIDTQYF.

This clone has only a few counts. A far larger clone lies a single base away; this is likely a read error. The chain recombines TRBV7-9 with TRBJ2-7; 8 bases match TRBD2. Per germline, CDR1 SEHNR and CDR2 FQNEAQ (reference sequence). This CDR3 region has 16 residues. The CDR3 DNA sequence: TGTTCCAGCAGCTTGGATGGTCAAGCGGGAGATGACGAGCAGTACTTC. Translated, it gives CSSSLDGQAGDDEQYF.

The chain links TRBV10-3 to TRBJ2-7, with TRBD2 matching over 9 bases. After removal of 2 bases from V and 2 bases from J, the junction contained 7 bases not matched to a gene. CDR3 length: 16 amino acids. The germline CDR1 and CDR2 sequences are ENHRY and SYGVKD. CDR3 in DNA: TGTGCCATCAGTGAGCCTGGGACTAGCACACCCTACGAGCAGTACTTC. Protein product: CAISEPGTSTPYEQYF.